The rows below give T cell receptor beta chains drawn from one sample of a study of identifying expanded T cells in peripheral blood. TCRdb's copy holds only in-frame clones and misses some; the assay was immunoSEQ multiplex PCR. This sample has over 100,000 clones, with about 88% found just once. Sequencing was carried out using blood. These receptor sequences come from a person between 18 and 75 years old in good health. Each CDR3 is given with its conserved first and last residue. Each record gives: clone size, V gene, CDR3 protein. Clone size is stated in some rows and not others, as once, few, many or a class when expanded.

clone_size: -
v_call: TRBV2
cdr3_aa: CASSPGSDTQYF

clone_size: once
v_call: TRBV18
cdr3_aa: CASSPGAGNTIYF

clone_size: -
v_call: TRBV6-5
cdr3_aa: CASSFERPNVGTQYF

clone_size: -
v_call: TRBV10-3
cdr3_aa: CAISDGRTSGRLEQFF

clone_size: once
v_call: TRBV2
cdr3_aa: CASTRGTGGGEQYF

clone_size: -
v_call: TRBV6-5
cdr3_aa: CASSSVRDTGELFF

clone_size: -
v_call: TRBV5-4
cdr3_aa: CASSLGGRAKNIQYF

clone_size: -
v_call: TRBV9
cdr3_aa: CASSVELAGDTGELFF

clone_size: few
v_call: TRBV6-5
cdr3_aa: CASSEQGEKLFF

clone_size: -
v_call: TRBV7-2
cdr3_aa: CASSLLGSTDTQYF

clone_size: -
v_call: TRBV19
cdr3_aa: CASIAGPWGGKLFF

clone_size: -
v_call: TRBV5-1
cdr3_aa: CASQISGGADTQYF

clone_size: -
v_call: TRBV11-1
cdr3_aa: CASSLVGYGHEQYF

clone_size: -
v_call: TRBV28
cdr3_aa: CASSPPGLNTEAFF

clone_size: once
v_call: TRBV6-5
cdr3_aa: CASSYLGGNTEAFF

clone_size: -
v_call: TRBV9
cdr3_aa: CASSGWGYQETQYF

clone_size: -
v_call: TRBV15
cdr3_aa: CATSRDGGQGTDTQYF

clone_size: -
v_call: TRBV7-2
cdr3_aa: CASSLDARGLGNYGYTF

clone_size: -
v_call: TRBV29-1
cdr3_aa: CSVERTESNTGELFF

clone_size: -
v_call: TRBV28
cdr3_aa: CASIELAGKDEQYF

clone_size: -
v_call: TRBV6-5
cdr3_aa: CASSATSGAPDTQYF

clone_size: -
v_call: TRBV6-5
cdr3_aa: CASSYSPLNTGELFF

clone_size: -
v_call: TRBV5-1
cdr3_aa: CASSLVLAGSPEQFF

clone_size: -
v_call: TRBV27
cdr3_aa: CASSLRGEFSNYGYTF

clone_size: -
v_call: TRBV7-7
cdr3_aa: CASSLGGTEFNEQFF

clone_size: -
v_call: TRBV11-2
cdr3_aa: CASSQSNSVWSYEKLFF

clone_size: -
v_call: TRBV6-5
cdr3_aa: CASRNHGTTSDGYTF

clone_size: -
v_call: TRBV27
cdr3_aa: CASSSGHQPQHF

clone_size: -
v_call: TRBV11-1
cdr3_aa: CASSGQASSYEQYF

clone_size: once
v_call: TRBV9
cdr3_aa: CASSPLGGYEQYF

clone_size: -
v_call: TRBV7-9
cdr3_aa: CASSFGGDNQPQHF

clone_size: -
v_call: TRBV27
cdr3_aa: CASSSPGQGIYEQYF